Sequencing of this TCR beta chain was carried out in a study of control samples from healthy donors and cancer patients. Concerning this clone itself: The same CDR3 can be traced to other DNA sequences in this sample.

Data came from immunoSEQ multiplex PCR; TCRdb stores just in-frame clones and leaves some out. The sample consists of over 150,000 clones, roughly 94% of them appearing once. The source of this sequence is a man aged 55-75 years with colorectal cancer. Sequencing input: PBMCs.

The CDR3 region has the DNA TGTGCCAGCAGCTTGGTTTCCGAGCAGTTCTTC. Protein: CASSLVSEQFF. The J gene is TRBJ2-1, the V gene TRBV5-6; D is uncertain. Per germline, CDR1 SGHDT and CDR2 YYEEEE. V was clipped by 0 bases and J by 10 bases, with 5 bases between them. This CDR3 comprises 11 residues. Complete variable domain (other parts from reference TRBV5-6 and TRBJ2-1): DAGVTQSPTHLIKTRGQQVTLRCSPKSGHDTVSWYQQALGQGPQFIFQYYEEEERQRGNFPDRFSGHQFPNYSSELNVNALLLGDSALYLCASSLVSEQFFGPGTRLTVL.